This TCR beta chain was documented in a study of blood T cell repertoires in COVID-19. This CDR3 has 16 amino acids. The V segment lost 6 bases and the J segment 9 bases; nucleotides outside the gene matches: 15. Per germline, CDR1 SNHLY and CDR2 FYNNEI. Method: immunoSEQ multiplex PCR; TCRdb's copy keeps in-frame clones and lacks some. The sample comprises around 190,000 clones, around 85% of which are singletons, and 1.1% rests with the top ten. This clonotype was obtained from a man younger than 45 with acute or convalescent COVID-19. V is TRBV2 and J is TRBJ1-5, with 9 bases that match TRBD1. Sequencing input: peripheral blood. CDR3 sequence: CASRLPLDRGEAPQHF. The CDR3 bases are TGTGCCAGCAGACTTCCCCTGGACAGGGGAGAGGCGCCCCAGCATTTT. Full variable domain (missing parts from reference TRBV2 and TRBJ1-5): EPEVTQTPSHQVTQMGQEVILRCVPISNHLYFYWYRQILGQKVEFLVSFYNNEISEKSEIFDDQFSVERPDGSNFTLKIRSTKLEDSAMYFCASRLPLDRGEAPQHFGDGTRLSIL.